Below, one T cell receptor (beta chain) is given with its context. Its target is unknown. The data belong to a study of cytomegalovirus exposure and HLA in healthy donors. Study-wide results and limits: Among the sequence variants, a highly shared cluster was likely an artifact of sequencing. One variant, a missense change in DCLRE1C, was linked in a later analysis to TCR beta V- and J-gene trimming. Later analysis showed TCR association rates varying by HLA locus, highest for DRB1 and lowest for HLA-C.

V dropped 7 bases and J dropped 7 bases, with 11 bases sitting between them. Germline CDR1 reads LNHDA; CDR2 reads SQIVND (reference sequence). The CDR3 totals 13 residues. The PCR ran on 60 Vbeta and 13 Jbeta primers. Sequencing used immunoSEQ multiplex PCR; TCRdb keeps in-frame clones, though not all of them. The sample yields about 62,000 clones, 70% to 75% seen once. This TCR came from a woman younger than 45 in good health and CMV-seronegative. Sequencing was carried out using PBMCs. V is TRBV19 and J is TRBJ1-6; D call uncertain. The CDR3, as DNA: TGTGCCAGTACCCCTGGGAGGAATTCACCCCTCCACTTT. Its protein product is CASTPGRNSPLHF.